This T cell receptor beta chain was sequenced in a study of T cell responses to AZD1222 COVID-19 vaccine. Study-wide results and caveats: The donors showed a predominance of white British ancestry and of females, with possible underestimation of clonal diversity. With dominance at 160-218 and 743-854, vaccine-associated CD4 TCRs spanned spike.

V lost 3 bases to trimming and J lost 8 bases, with 8 bases between them. This CDR3 is built from 12 residues. Germline values: CDR1 SGHAT, CDR2 FQNNGV. In regard to this clone: Its antigen is currently unknown.

Clones were read by immunoSEQ multiplex PCR, and TCRdb kept only the in-frame ones, dropping some. The sample holds 140,000 to 150,000 clones, nearly 90% seen once. This material consisted of peripheral blood, taken on day 0 of AZD1222 vaccination. This receptor was identified in an adult in good health. V usage is TRBV11-2 and J usage is TRBJ2-1, with D possibly TRBD2 on 5 matching bases. The DNA for the CDR3 is TGTGCCAGCAGCTTGCGCGGGTATGAGCAGTTCTTC. Amino acids: CASSLRGYEQFF.